The rows below give T cell receptor beta chains drawn from one sample of a study of T cells in Graves' hyperthyroidism and ophthalmopathy. MiXCR, applied by TCRdb to the multiplex PCR reads, yields one record per CDR3 protein. The sample shows hundreds of thousands of distinct CDR3 sequences, around 16% of them seen only once. The sample was blood. Source of these receptors: a woman aged 25 to 39 with Graves' hyperthyroidism. Both conserved end residues are part of each CDR3. Fields, in order: CDR3 length, V gene, clone size, J gene, D gene, CDR3 protein, CDR3 DNA. D genes are given only for firm matches. Rows may omit the clone size; those that give it use once, few, many or a size class.

length: 14
V: TRBV27
size: -
J: TRBJ1-5
D: -
CDR3: CASSSSIGNQPQHF
DNA: TGTGCCAGCAGTTCCAGCATCGGGAATCAGCCCCAGCATTTT

length: 16
V: TRBV11-2
size: many
J: TRBJ2-5
D: TRBD1
CDR3: CASSLGPDRVKETQYF
DNA: TGTGCCAGCAGCTTAGGGCCGGACAGGGTTAAGGAGACCCAGTACTTC

length: 11
V: TRBV29-1
size: few
J: TRBJ1-2
D: -
CDR3: CSVSGVFSYTF
DNA: TGCAGCGTCTCAGGGGTTTTTAGCTACACCTTC

length: 10
V: TRBV20-1
size: many
J: TRBJ2-3
D: -
CDR3: CSAPFYTQYF
DNA: TGCAGTGCTCCTTTTTATACGCAGTATTTT

length: 18
V: TRBV20-1
size: -
J: TRBJ2-2
D: -
CDR3: CSARDLTSTGANTGELFF
DNA: TGCAGTGCTAGAGATTTAACCTCGACAGGAGCGAACACCGGGGAGCTGTTTTTT

length: 17
V: TRBV9
size: -
J: TRBJ1-3
D: TRBD1
CDR3: CASSFPSGTGEGNTIYF
DNA: TGTGCCAGCAGCTTTCCCTCCGGGACAGGGGAAGGAAACACCATATATTTT

length: 13
V: TRBV6-1
size: many
J: TRBJ1-1
D: -
CDR3: CASTVGRNTEAFF
DNA: TGTGCCAGCACTGTCGGGCGGAACACTGAAGCTTTCTTT

length: 14
V: TRBV6-2/TRBV6-3
size: few
J: TRBJ1-2
D: -
CDR3: CASSYSGAKMGYTF
DNA: TGTGCCAGCAGTTACTCGGGGGCGAAGATGGGCTACACCTTC

length: 16
V: TRBV28
size: -
J: TRBJ2-6
D: -
CDR3: CASKPQGITGANVLTF
DNA: TGTGCCAGCAAACCCCAGGGGATTACCGGGGCCAACGTCCTGACTTTC

length: 14
V: TRBV2
size: many
J: TRBJ2-2
D: TRBD1
CDR3: CASTGTGGTGELFF
DNA: TGTGCCAGCACCGGGACAGGGGGCACCGGGGAGCTGTTTTTT

length: 17
V: TRBV13
size: -
J: TRBJ2-7
D: TRBD2
CDR3: CASSLGTSGFSSYEQYF
DNA: TGTGCCAGCAGCTTAGGGACTAGCGGGTTTAGCTCCTACGAGCAGTACTTC

length: 15
V: TRBV5-8
size: -
J: TRBJ2-5
D: TRBD1
CDR3: CASSFQGAHGETQYF
DNA: TGTGCCAGCAGCTTTCAGGGGGCGCATGGAGAGACCCAGTACTTC

length: 17
V: TRBV14
size: -
J: TRBJ2-2
D: -
CDR3: CASSPDRGQIDTGELFF
DNA: TGTGCCAGCAGCCCGGACCGGGGTCAGATCGACACCGGGGAGCTGTTTTTT

length: 15
V: TRBV6-1
size: -
J: TRBJ2-2
D: -
CDR3: CASRRTGRVSGELFF
DNA: TGTGCCAGCAGGAGGACAGGGAGGGTTTCCGGGGAGCTGTTTTTT

length: 15
V: TRBV6-1
size: -
J: TRBJ2-7
D: TRBD2
CDR3: CASRPYSGRSGEQYF
DNA: TGTGCCAGCAGACCATATAGCGGGAGGTCGGGTGAGCAGTACTTC

length: 17
V: TRBV7-9
size: few
J: TRBJ2-7
D: TRBD1
CDR3: CASSIRAPGQGAYEQYF
DNA: TGTGCCAGCAGCATTAGGGCACCGGGACAGGGGGCTTACGAGCAGTACTTC

length: 14
V: TRBV28
size: -
J: TRBJ1-2
D: -
CDR3: CASYFRGNNYGYTF
DNA: TGTGCCAGCTACTTTAGGGGGAATAACTATGGCTACACCTTC

length: 15
V: TRBV11-3
size: -
J: TRBJ2-1
D: -
CDR3: CASSLDRGASGAQFF
DNA: TGTGCCAGCAGCTTAGATCGGGGGGCGAGTGGGGCGCAGTTCTTC

length: 11
V: TRBV28
size: many
J: TRBJ2-7
D: -
CDR3: CAGGPTHEQYF
DNA: TGTGCCGGGGGACCCACCCACGAGCAGTACTTC

length: 13
V: TRBV20-1
size: -
J: TRBJ2-3
D: TRBD2
CDR3: CSKTSGSKDTQYF
DNA: TGCAGTAAGACTAGCGGGAGTAAAGATACGCAGTATTTT

length: 18
V: TRBV6-5
size: many
J: TRBJ1-1
D: TRBD1
CDR3: CASSYKGAGGVGNTEAFF
DNA: TGTGCCAGCAGTTACAAGGGGGCAGGGGGCGTGGGGAACACTGAAGCTTTCTTT

length: 15
V: TRBV7-2
size: few
J: TRBJ2-7
D: TRBD1
CDR3: CASSLGATGEYEQYF
DNA: TGTGCCAGCAGCTTGGGCGCGACAGGGGAGTACGAGCAGTACTTC

length: 15
V: TRBV7-9
size: few
J: TRBJ1-1
D: TRBD1
CDR3: CASSHPRGTGTEAFF
DNA: TGTGCCAGCAGCCACCCCAGGGGGACGGGGACTGAAGCTTTCTTT

length: 14
V: TRBV5-1
size: many
J: TRBJ2-7
D: TRBD1
CDR3: CASSQGQGPHEQYF
DNA: TGCGCCAGCAGCCAGGGACAGGGTCCCCACGAGCAGTACTTC

length: 15
V: TRBV11-2
size: many
J: TRBJ1-1
D: TRBD1
CDR3: CASSRLSGGGAEAFF
DNA: TGTGCCAGCAGCCGCCTGTCAGGGGGGGGTGCTGAAGCTTTCTTT

length: 12
V: TRBV3-1
size: many
J: TRBJ2-1
D: -
CDR3: CASSQVSYEQFF
DNA: TGTGCCAGCAGCCAAGTCAGCTATGAGCAGTTCTTC

length: 16
V: TRBV27
size: many
J: TRBJ1-5
D: TRBD1
CDR3: CASSNLAGQGLRPQHF
DNA: TGTGCCAGCAGTAACTTAGCCGGACAGGGTTTACGGCCCCAGCATTTT

length: 16
V: TRBV15
size: -
J: TRBJ2-7
D: TRBD2
CDR3: CATSTIGLAGTYEQYF
DNA: TGTGCCACCAGCACAATCGGACTAGCGGGAACCTACGAGCAGTACTTC

length: 14
V: TRBV19
size: -
J: TRBJ1-5
D: TRBD1
CDR3: CASIRTGYNQPQHF
DNA: TGTGCCAGTATCCGGACAGGGTACAATCAGCCCCAGCATTTT

length: 15
V: TRBV9
size: once
J: TRBJ1-3
D: -
CDR3: CASSVASHPGNTIYF
DNA: TGTGCCAGCAGCGTAGCGTCACACCCTGGAAACACCATATATTTT

length: 16
V: TRBV7-9
size: few
J: TRBJ2-1
D: TRBD2
CDR3: CASSSNSGRAFNEQFF
DNA: TGTGCCAGCAGCTCCAATAGCGGGAGGGCCTTTAATGAGCAGTTCTTC

length: 14
V: TRBV20-1
size: -
J: TRBJ2-7
D: -
CDR3: CSATTDRSPSEQYF
DNA: TGCAGTGCTACCACTGACAGGTCCCCCTCCGAGCAGTACTTC

length: 14
V: TRBV2
size: many
J: TRBJ1-1
D: TRBD1
CDR3: CASTLLGTGFEAFF
DNA: TGTGCCAGCACACTCTTGGGGACAGGATTTGAAGCTTTCTTT

length: 16
V: TRBV4-1
size: few
J: TRBJ2-3
D: -
CDR3: CASSQFRQASTDTQYF
DNA: TGCGCCAGCAGCCAATTCAGACAGGCTAGCACAGATACGCAGTATTTT

length: 11
V: TRBV19
size: -
J: TRBJ2-2
D: -
CDR3: CARGLSGELFF
DNA: TGTGCCAGGGGACTTTCCGGGGAGCTGTTTTTT

length: 17
V: TRBV11-2
size: -
J: TRBJ2-7
D: TRBD2
CDR3: CASSPLLRAGDSYEQYF
DNA: TGTGCCAGCAGCCCCCTATTGAGAGCGGGAGACTCCTACGAGCAGTACTTC

length: 15
V: TRBV5-4
size: many
J: TRBJ1-2
D: -
CDR3: CASSLALGGERGYTF
DNA: TGTGCCAGCAGCTTGGCGCTGGGGGGAGAGCGGGGCTACACCTTC

length: 14
V: TRBV12-3/TRBV12-4
size: many
J: TRBJ1-6
D: TRBD1
CDR3: CASSRTGGNSPLHF
DNA: TGTGCCAGCAGTCGGACAGGGGGGAATTCACCCCTCCACTTT

length: 14
V: TRBV6-1
size: -
J: TRBJ2-3
D: -
CDR3: CASRRVGRTDTQYF
DNA: TGTGCCAGCAGGAGGGTGGGTCGCACAGATACGCAGTATTTT

length: 15
V: TRBV6-2/TRBV6-3
size: -
J: TRBJ2-5
D: -
CDR3: CASSYSMVADETQYF
DNA: TGTGCCAGCAGTTACTCGATGGTAGCCGACGAGACCCAGTACTTC

length: 14
V: TRBV10-3
size: many
J: TRBJ1-1
D: -
CDR3: CAISEQEGVTEAFF
DNA: TGTGCCATCAGTGAGCAGGAAGGGGTGACTGAAGCTTTCTTT

length: 13
V: TRBV7-2
size: few
J: TRBJ1-1
D: -
CDR3: CASSRQLSTEAFF
DNA: TGTGCCAGCAGCAGGCAGCTATCCACTGAAGCTTTCTTT

length: 13
V: TRBV2
size: many
J: TRBJ2-5
D: -
CDR3: CASSSFGRETQYF
DNA: TGTGCCAGCAGTTCGTTCGGTAGGGAGACCCAGTACTTC